This TCR beta chain was identified in a study of blood T cell repertoires in COVID-19. Study in general: Whether acute or convalescent, the COVID-19 samples came from the United States, Italy and Spain. Sources were T cells, B-cell-depleted T cells, or PBMCs; the material itself was cDNA or gDNA.

In the source study's methods: Cell counts per sample came from amplifying reference gene primers. The assay was immunoSEQ multiplex PCR, and TCRdb's table has in-frame clones only and misses some. V, J and clone size are those of that table, while D and trimming were read from the DNA. Of about 270,000 clones listed, about nine tenths are singletons. Of note for this clone: In the same sample, other DNA sequences code for this CDR3.

The participants were between roughly 18 and 100 years old and came from some 23 US areas. The CDR3 runs 14 residues. Germline-derived CDR1 and CDR2 are MDHEN and SYDVKM. After removal of 3 bases from V and 1 base from J, the junction contained 0 bases not matched to a gene. The origin of this receptor is a woman aged 25 to 39 with acute COVID-19. The chain employs TRBV28 and TRBJ2-3; TRBD1 matches at 8 bases. Sample: PBMCs or T cells enriched from blood (not recorded which). CDR3: CASSLGQGTDTQYF. In DNA, the CDR3 is TGTGCCAGCAGTTTGGGACAGGGCACAGATACGCAGTATTTT.